The 26 T cell receptor beta chains given below trace back to one sample, sequenced in a study of blood T cell repertoires in COVID-19. Assay used: immunoSEQ multiplex PCR; TCRdb lists only in-frame clones, some missing. The sample includes under 200,000 clones, around 89% seen only once; the top ten take over 2%. The sequencing input was peripheral blood. These receptors all come from a man in his fifties who had recovered from COVID-19.

This clone was recorded only once. The J gene is TRBJ1-5, the V gene TRBV28, with D tentatively TRBD1 (6 bases). V gave up 6 bases and J gave up 7 bases, with 10 bases separating them. The germline V gene encodes CDR1 MDHEN and CDR2 SYDVKM. This CDR3 spans 12 amino acids. CDR3 sequence (DNA): TGTGCCAGCAGCAGGGGAAGCCAGCCCCAGCATTTT. This codes for CASSRGSQPQHF.

This chain links TRBV6-4 with TRBJ1-6, with TRBD1 as a possible D gene (5 bases). Germline V lookup: CDR1 MRHNA, CDR2 SNTAGT. Trimming left V 3 bases short and J 9 bases short, with 12 bases between. CDR3 size: 14 residues. The CDR3: CASSERGYPSPLHF. Here the CDR3 DNA reads TGTGCCAGCAGTGAACGGGGGTACCCTTCACCCCTCCACTTT.

The J gene is TRBJ1-5, the V gene TRBV6-1; a weak D match, TRBD1 (5 bases). V gave up 4 bases and J gave up 0 bases, with 13 bases separating them. There are 16 residues in the CDR3. Germline V gene lookup returns CDR1 MNHNS and CDR2 SASEGT. CDR3 DNA: TGTGCCAGCAGTGGACCCGGTCAGGGTAGCAATCAGCCCCAGCATTTT. It specifies CASSGPGQGSNQPQHF.

J is TRBJ2-7 and V is TRBV10-3, with D perhaps TRBD1 (6 bases). The CDR3 runs 14 residues. Germline-derived CDR1 and CDR2 are ENHRY and SYGVKD. The ends were cut back, 4 bases at V and 2 bases at J, with 12 bases in the middle. CDR3 sequence: CAISGRDITYEQYF. CDR3 in DNA: TGTGCCATCAGTGGCCGGGACATAACCTACGAGCAGTACTTC.

This sequence joins TRBV3-1 (or the pseudogene TRBV3-2) and TRBJ2-5, with TRBD2 matching over 7 bases. The ends lost 2 bases at V and 5 bases at J; junction bases unmatched: 5. The CDR3 covers 14 residues. Germline V gene data show CDR1 as LGHDT and CDR2 as YNNKEL (reference sequence). DNA of the CDR3: TGTGCCAGCAGCCAATTGACGGGGGGTGAGACCCAGTACTTC. It codes for CASSQLTGGETQYF.

J is TRBJ2-1 and V is TRBV3-1 (or the pseudogene TRBV3-2); 8 bases are shared with TRBD2. Germline-derived CDR1 and CDR2 are LGHDT and YNNKEL (reference sequence). CDR3 length: 15 residues. The V and J ends lost 3 bases and 4 bases, in that order; junction bases with no gene match: 5. CDR3 coding DNA: TGTGCCAGCAGCCATTTTCGGGGGGGGTACAATGAGCAGTTCTTC. It specifies CASSHFRGGYNEQFF.

The chain recombines TRBV19 with TRBJ1-2; 7 nucleotides line up with TRBD1. V shed 3 bases and J 8 bases; nucleotides not matched to a gene: 6. The CDR3 is 13 residues long. Looked up from germline, CDR1 is LNHDA and CDR2 is SQIVND (reference sequence). The CDR3 loop reads CASSILAGGGYTF. Written as DNA, the CDR3 is TGTGCCAGTAGTATCTTGGCAGGGGGAGGCTACACCTTC. Variable domain in full (rest from reference TRBV19 and TRBJ1-2): DGGITQSPKYLFRKEGQNVTLSCEQNLNHDAMYWYRQDPGQGLRLIYYSQIVNDFQKGDIAEGYSVSREKKESFPLTVTSAQKNPTAFYLCASSILAGGGYTFGSGTRLTVV.

V is TRBV15 and J is TRBJ2-1, with 8 nucleotides matching TRBD2. Looked up from germline, CDR1 is LNHNV and CDR2 is YYDKDF (reference sequence). The CDR3 has 16 residues. With 1 base clipped from V and 4 bases from J, the junction kept 6 bases outside the gene matches. The CDR3 sequence: CATSRAGSGIYNEQFF. The DNA of the CDR3 is TGTGCCACCAGCAGAGCTGGTAGCGGGATTTACAATGAGCAGTTCTTC.

The genes are TRBV20-1 and TRBJ2-1; D remains unclear. Germline-derived CDR1 and CDR2 are DFQATT and SNEGSKA (reference sequence). The V end lost 2 bases, the J end lost 9 bases, and 5 bases lay between the germline ends. The CDR3 spans 10 residues. CDR3 sequence: CSARQIEQFF. As DNA, the CDR3 is TGCAGTGCTAGACAAATTGAGCAGTTCTTC.

The chain combines TRBV19 with TRBJ2-2; possible D gene TRBD1, 6 bases. The CDR3 consists of 14 residues. Germline CDR1 reads LNHDA; CDR2 reads SQIVND (reference sequence). V lost 5 bases to trimming and J lost 3 bases, with 10 bases between them. The CDR3 DNA sequence: TGTGCCAGTAGTTCGTCAGGGGACACCGGGGAGCTGTTTTTT. Translated, it gives CASSSSGDTGELFF.

The chain is built from TRBV5-4 and TRBJ1-2; D possibly corresponds to TRBD1 (5 bases). The V gene's germline CDR1 is SGHNT and CDR2 YYREEE (reference sequence). The ends were cut back, 0 bases at V and 2 bases at J, with 11 bases in the middle. The CDR3 sequence is 15 residues long. This CDR3 reads CASSLGQGQNYGYTF. CDR3 sequence (DNA): TGTGCCAGCAGCTTGGGGCAGGGCCAAAACTATGGCTACACCTTC.

The rearrangement uses TRBV6-5 and TRBJ2-2, with 8 bases aligning to TRBD1. Germline-derived CDR1 and CDR2 are MNHEY and SVGAGI. CDR3 length: 13 residues. The V segment lost 7 bases and the J segment 6 bases; nucleotides outside the gene matches: 4. DNA for the CDR3: TGTGCCAGCAATCCACAGGGGGCCGGGGAGCTGTTTTTT. Amino acid sequence: CASNPQGAGELFF.

This chain uses TRBV6-5 with TRBJ1-2; D remains ambiguous. The CDR3 length is 12 residues. Trimming pared 6 bases from V and 7 bases from J, leaving 12 bases between. Germline loops: CDR1 MNHEY, CDR2 SVGAGI. The CDR3 DNA sequence: TGTGCCAGCAGACCCGGAGGTAGTGGCTACACCTTC. Translation: CASRPGGSGYTF.

The chain links TRBV2 to TRBJ2-1, with D maybe TRBD1 (5 bases). Germline V gives CDR1 SNHLY, CDR2 FYNNEI. V lost 4 bases to trimming and J lost 0 bases, with 13 bases between them. The CDR3 loop spans 16 amino acids. CDR3 DNA sequence: TGTGCCAGCAGTGTAGGGGCGACACTCTCCTACAATGAGCAGTTCTTC. Encoded protein: CASSVGATLSYNEQFF.

The gene calls are TRBV7-2 and TRBJ2-7; tentatively, D is TRBD2 (5 bases). From germline, CDR1 is SGHTA and CDR2 FQGNSA. Trimming pared 4 bases from V and 3 bases from J, leaving 13 bases between. The CDR3 is 14 amino acids. The CDR3, as DNA: TGTGCCAGCAGCTCGCAAGAGGGCGGCTACGAGCAGTACTTC. It encodes CASSSQEGGYEQYF. Together with reference TRBV7-2 and TRBJ2-7, the CDR3 gives the full variable domain: GAGVSQSPSNKVTEKGKDVELRCDPISGHTALYWYRQSLGQGLEFLIYFQGNSAPDKSGLPSDRFSAERTGGSVSTLTIQRTQQEDSAVYLCASSSQEGGYEQYFGPGTRLTVT.

The CDR3 coding sequence is TGTGCCAGCAGCTTGGGACAGCCTCTCTCTGGGGCCAACGTCCTGACTTTC. As protein: CASSLGQPLSGANVLTF. This chain links TRBV7-2 with TRBJ2-6, with TRBD1 matching 7 bases. CDR1 is SGHTA and CDR2 is FQGNSA in the germline V gene. There are 17 residues in the CDR3. Trimming took 3 bases from V and 0 from J; bases not matched to a gene: 5.

The CDR3 DNA reads as TGCGCCAGCAAGCGGGAGCCTGGCAATCAGCCCCAGCATTTT. Amino acids: CASKREPGNQPQHF. The J gene is TRBJ1-5, the V gene TRBV4-1; no reliable D call. From germline, CDR1 is MGHRA and CDR2 YSYEKL. This CDR3 has 14 amino acids. Trimming pared 7 bases from V and 2 bases from J, leaving 12 bases between.

On this clone itself: This same CDR3 is encoded by further DNA sequences in the sample. This rearrangement joins TRBV28 to TRBJ1-6, with 8 bases lining up with TRBD1. The V gene's germline CDR1 is MDHEN and CDR2 SYDVKM. The CDR3 contains 13 residues. With 3 bases clipped from V and 9 bases from J, the junction kept 1 base outside the gene matches. CDR3 bases: TGTGCCAGCAGTTTCAGGGGGCTTTCACCCCTCCACTTT. This translates into CASSFRGLSPLHF.

The chain couples TRBV5-4 to TRBJ1-5; D not resolved. This CDR3 region has 14 residues. V dropped 7 bases and J dropped 6 bases, with 17 bases sitting between them. The germline V gene has CDR1 SGHNT and CDR2 YYREEE (reference sequence). For the CDR3, the DNA is TGTGCCAGCCGAACAAAGGAGCGGATTCAGCCCCAGCATTTT. This translates into CASRTKERIQPQHF.

J is TRBJ2-7 and V is TRBV7-2, with 8 bases identical to TRBD1. Germline CDR1 and CDR2: SGHTA and FQGNSA. Losses at the gene ends were 5 bases for V and 0 bases for J; bases not matched to a gene: 9. This CDR3 region has 16 residues. As DNA, the CDR3 is TGTGCCAGCAGCCCCCGGGACAGGTCGAGCTCCTACGAGCAGTACTTC. Protein product: CASSPRDRSSSYEQYF.

The chain carries TRBV3-1 (or the pseudogene TRBV3-2) and TRBJ2-2, with 7 bases aligning to TRBD2. The V gene end was trimmed by 4 bases and the J gene end by 7 bases; junction bases not matched to a gene: 12. Per the germline V gene, CDR1 is LGHDT and CDR2 is YNNKEL (reference sequence). The length of the CDR3 is 16 residues. Written as DNA, the CDR3 is TGTGCCAGCAGCCTAAGGGAGGGGCGGGGAAACGGGGAGCTGTTTTTT. Its translation: CASSLREGRGNGELFF.

The CDR3 nucleotides read TGTGCCAGCAGCGGATCCGGGGGAGTTTTCTCGAATGAGCAGTTCTTC. It is translated as CASSGSGGVFSNEQFF. This chain connects TRBV7-9 to TRBJ2-1; possibly TRBD2 for D (6 bases). The CDR3 extends over 16 amino acids. V lost 5 bases and J 7 bases, leaving 21 bases between the germline ends. In germline, CDR1 is SEHNR, CDR2 FQNEAQ (reference sequence).

The chain uses TRBV7-2 and TRBJ1-5; 10 positions match TRBD1. The CDR3 length is 16 residues. The germline CDR1 and CDR2 sequences are SGHTA and FQGNSA. J was trimmed by 2 bases and V by 5 bases; bases with no gene match: 6. CDR3 loop: CASSGPGTGGNQPQHF. The CDR3 DNA reads TGTGCCAGCAGCGGACCCGGGACAGGGGGCAATCAGCCCCAGCATTTT.

The chain employs TRBV3-1 (or the pseudogene TRBV3-2) and TRBJ2-6, with 9 bases identical to TRBD1. V was pared by 1 base and J by 6 bases, with 1 base of the junction left unmatched. The CDR3 runs 15 residues. The germline V gene has CDR1 LGHDT and CDR2 YNNKEL (reference sequence). The CDR3, as DNA: TGTGCCAGCAGCCAAGGGACAGGGGAGGCCAACGTCCTGACTTTC. It yields the protein CASSQGTGEANVLTF.

The genes are TRBV15 and TRBJ2-1; possible D gene TRBD2, 5 bases. Germline V lookup: CDR1 LNHNV, CDR2 YYDKDF (reference sequence). CDR3 length equals 15 residues. Trimming took off 1 base at V and 4 bases at J, with 11 bases between the two ends. The CDR3 sequence: CATSRGPPGYNEQFF. CDR3 in DNA: TGTGCCACCAGCAGAGGCCCACCGGGGTACAATGAGCAGTTCTTC.

The rearrangement joins TRBV30 to TRBJ2-7; TRBD1 might be the D (5 bases). The CDR3 is made up of 13 amino acids. The germline V and J ends were trimmed by 2 bases and 3 bases, with 11 bases remaining between them. The germline V gene has CDR1 GTSNPN and CDR2 SVGIG (reference sequence). The chain's CDR3 is CAWSPGSNYEQYF. CDR3 coding DNA: TGTGCCTGGAGTCCAGGGTCAAACTACGAGCAGTACTTC.